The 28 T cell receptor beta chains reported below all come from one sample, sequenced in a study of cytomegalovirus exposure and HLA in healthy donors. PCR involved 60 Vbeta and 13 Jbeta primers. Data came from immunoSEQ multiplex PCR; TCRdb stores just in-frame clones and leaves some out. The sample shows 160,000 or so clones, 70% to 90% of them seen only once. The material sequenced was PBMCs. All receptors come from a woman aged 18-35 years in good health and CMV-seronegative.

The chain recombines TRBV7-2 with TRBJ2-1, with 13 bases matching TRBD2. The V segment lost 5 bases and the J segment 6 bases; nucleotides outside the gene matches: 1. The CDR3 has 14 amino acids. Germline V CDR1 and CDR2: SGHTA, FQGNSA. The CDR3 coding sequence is TGTGCCAGCAGCACTAGCGGGGGGGCCAATGAGCAGTTCTTC. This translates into CASSTSGGANEQFF.

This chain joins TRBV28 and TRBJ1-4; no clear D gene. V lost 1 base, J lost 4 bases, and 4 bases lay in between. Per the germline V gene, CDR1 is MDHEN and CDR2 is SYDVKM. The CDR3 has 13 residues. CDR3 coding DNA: TGTGCCAGCAGTTTATCCGGTAATGAAAAACTGTTTTTT. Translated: CASSLSGNEKLFF.

As DNA, the CDR3 is TGTGCCATCAGGCCCGACAGGGCCCCTGGAAACACCATATATTTT. It specifies CAIRPDRAPGNTIYF. V usage is TRBV10-3 and J usage is TRBJ1-3; 7 bases fit TRBD1. V lost 6 bases to trimming and J lost 2 bases; unmatched junction nucleotides: 7. The CDR3 has 15 residues. Looked up from germline, CDR1 is ENHRY and CDR2 is SYGVKD.

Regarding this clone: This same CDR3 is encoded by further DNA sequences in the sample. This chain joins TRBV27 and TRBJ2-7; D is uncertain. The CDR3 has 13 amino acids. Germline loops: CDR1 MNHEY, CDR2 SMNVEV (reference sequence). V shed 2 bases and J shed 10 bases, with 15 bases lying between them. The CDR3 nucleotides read TGTGCCAGCAGTTTAGCCCTAGGCGGCGAACAGTACTTC. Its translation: CASSLALGGEQYF.

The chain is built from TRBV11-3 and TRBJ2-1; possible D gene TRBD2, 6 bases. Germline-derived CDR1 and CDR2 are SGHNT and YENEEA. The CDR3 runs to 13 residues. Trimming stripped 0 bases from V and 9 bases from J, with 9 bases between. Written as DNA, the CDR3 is TGTGCCAGCAGCTTAGAGGGGGGTGGTGAGCAGTTCTTC. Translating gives CASSLEGGGEQFF.

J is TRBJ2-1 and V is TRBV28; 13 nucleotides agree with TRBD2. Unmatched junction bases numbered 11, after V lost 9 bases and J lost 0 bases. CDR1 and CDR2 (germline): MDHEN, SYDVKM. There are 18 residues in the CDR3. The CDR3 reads CASPGLAGFDGSYNEQFF. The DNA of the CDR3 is TGTGCCAGTCCGGGACTAGCGGGGTTCGACGGCTCCTACAATGAGCAGTTCTTC.

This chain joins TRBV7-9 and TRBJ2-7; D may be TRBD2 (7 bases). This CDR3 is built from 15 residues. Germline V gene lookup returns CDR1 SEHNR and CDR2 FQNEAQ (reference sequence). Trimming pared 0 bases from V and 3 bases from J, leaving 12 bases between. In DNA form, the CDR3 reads TGTGCCAGCAGCTTAGCGGTGGGAGGGGGCTACGAGCAGTACTTC. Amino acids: CASSLAVGGGYEQYF. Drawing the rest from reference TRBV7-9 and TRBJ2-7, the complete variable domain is DTGVSQNPRHKITKRGQNVTFRCDPISEHNRLYWYRQTLGQGPEFLTYFQNEAQLEKSRLLSDRFSAERPKGSFSTLEIQRTEQGDSAMYLCASSLAVGGGYEQYFGPGTRLTVT.

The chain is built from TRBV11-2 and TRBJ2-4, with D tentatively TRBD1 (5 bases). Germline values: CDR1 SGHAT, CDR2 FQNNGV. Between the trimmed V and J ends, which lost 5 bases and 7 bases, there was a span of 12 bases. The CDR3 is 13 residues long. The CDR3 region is CASSPQRGNIQYF. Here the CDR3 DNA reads TGTGCCAGCAGCCCTCAAAGGGGCAACATTCAGTACTTC. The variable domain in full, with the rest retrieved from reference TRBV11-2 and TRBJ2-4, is EAGVAQSPRYKIIEKRQSVAFWCNPISGHATLYWYQQILGQGPKLLIQFQNNGVVDDSQLPKDRFSAERLKGVDSTLKIQPAKLEDSAVYLCASSPQRGNIQYFGAGTRLSVL.

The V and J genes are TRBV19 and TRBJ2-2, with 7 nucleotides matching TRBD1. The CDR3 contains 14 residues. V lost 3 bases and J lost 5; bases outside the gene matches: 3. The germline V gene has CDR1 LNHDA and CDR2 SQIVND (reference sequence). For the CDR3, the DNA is TGTGCCAGTAGTATCGGGACAGATACCGGGGAGCTGTTTTTT. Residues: CASSIGTDTGELFF.

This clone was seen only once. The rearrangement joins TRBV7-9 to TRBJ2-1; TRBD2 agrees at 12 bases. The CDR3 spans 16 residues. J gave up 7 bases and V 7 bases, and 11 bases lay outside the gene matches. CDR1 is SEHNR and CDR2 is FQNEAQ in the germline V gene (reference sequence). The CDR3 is CASTLALAGGRNEQFF. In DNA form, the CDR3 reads TGTGCCAGCACCCTAGCCCTAGCGGGAGGGCGAAATGAGCAGTTCTTC.

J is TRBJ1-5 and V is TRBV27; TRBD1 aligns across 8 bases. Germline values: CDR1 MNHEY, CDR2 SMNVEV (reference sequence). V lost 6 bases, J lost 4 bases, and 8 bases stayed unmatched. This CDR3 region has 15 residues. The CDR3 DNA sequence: TGTGCCAGCAGCCCAACAGGGGGTGGGAATCAGCCCCAGCATTTT. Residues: CASSPTGGGNQPQHF.

The CDR3 nucleotides are TGCGCCACCGCCAGGGACACCGGGGAGCTGTTTTTT. Residues: CATARDTGELFF. The chain has TRBV10-1 and TRBJ2-2, with a possible D match to TRBD1 (5 bases). CDR1 is WNHNN, CDR2 SYGVQD, per germline (reference sequence). The ends were cut back, 10 bases at V and 3 bases at J, with 9 bases in the middle. The CDR3 length is 12 residues.

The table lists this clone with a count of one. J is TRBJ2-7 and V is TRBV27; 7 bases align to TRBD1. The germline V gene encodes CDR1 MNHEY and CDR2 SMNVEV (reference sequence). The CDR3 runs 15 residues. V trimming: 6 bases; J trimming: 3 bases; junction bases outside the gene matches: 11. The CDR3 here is CASRKTGEGGYEQYF. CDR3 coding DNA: TGTGCCAGCAGGAAAACAGGGGAAGGGGGCTACGAGCAGTACTTC.

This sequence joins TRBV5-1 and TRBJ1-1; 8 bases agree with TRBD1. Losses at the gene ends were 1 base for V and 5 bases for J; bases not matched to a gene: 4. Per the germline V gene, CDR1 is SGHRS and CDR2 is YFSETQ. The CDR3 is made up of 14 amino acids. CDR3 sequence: CASSLLTGGTEAFF. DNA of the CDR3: TGCGCCAGCAGCTTGTTAACAGGGGGGACTGAAGCTTTCTTT.

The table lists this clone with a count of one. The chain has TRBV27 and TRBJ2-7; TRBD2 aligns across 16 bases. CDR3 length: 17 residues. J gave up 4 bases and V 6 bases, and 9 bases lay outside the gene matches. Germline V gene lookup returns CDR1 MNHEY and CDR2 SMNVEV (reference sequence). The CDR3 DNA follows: TGTGCCAGCAGCCCAGGGACTAGCGGGGGGGCCTTTTACGAGCAGTACTTC. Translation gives CASSPGTSGGAFYEQYF.

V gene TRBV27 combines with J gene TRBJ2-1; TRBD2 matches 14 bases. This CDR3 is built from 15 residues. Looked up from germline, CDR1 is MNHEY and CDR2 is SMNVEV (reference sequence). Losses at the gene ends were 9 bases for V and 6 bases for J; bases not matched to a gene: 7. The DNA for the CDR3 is TGTGCCAGTCGACTAGCGGGAGGGACGTTCAATGAGCAGTTCTTC. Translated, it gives CASRLAGGTFNEQFF.

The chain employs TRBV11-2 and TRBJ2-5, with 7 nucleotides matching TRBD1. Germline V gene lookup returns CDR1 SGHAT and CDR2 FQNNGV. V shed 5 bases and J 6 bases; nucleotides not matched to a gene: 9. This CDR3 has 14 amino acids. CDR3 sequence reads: CASSRTGDRKTQYF. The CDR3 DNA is TGTGCCAGCAGCCGCACAGGGGATCGGAAGACCCAGTACTTC. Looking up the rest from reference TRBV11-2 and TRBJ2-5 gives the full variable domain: EAGVAQSPRYKIIEKRQSVAFWCNPISGHATLYWYQQILGQGPKLLIQFQNNGVVDDSQLPKDRFSAERLKGVDSTLKIQPAKLEDSAVYLCASSRTGDRKTQYFGPGTRLLVL.

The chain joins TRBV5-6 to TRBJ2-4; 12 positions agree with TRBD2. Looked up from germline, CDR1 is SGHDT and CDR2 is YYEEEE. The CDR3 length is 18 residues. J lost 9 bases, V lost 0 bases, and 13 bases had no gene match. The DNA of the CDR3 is TGTGCCAGCAGCTTGGGGCCTCTTCTAGCGGGGGGGCATGGCATTCAGTACTTC. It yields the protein CASSLGPLLAGGHGIQYF.

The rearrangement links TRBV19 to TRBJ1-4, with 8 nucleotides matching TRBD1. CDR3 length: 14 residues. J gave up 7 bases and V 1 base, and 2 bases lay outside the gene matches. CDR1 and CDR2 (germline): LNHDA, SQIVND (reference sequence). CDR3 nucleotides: TGTGCCAGTAGTATAGGGACAGGGCTTGAAAAACTGTTTTTT. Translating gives CASSIGTGLEKLFF.

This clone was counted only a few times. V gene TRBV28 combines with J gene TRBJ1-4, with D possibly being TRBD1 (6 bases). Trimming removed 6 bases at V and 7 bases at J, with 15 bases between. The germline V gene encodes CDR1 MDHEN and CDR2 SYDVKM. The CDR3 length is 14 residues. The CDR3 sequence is CASRTTGLVEKLFF. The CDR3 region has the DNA TGTGCCAGCAGGACTACAGGGTTGGTTGAAAAACTGTTTTTT.

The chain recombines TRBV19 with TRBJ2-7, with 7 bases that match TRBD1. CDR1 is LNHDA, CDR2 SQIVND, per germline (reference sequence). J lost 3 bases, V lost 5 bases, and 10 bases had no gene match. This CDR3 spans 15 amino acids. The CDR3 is CASSEGGDSHYEQYF. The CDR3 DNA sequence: TGTGCCAGTAGTGAAGGTGGGGACAGCCACTACGAGCAGTACTTC.

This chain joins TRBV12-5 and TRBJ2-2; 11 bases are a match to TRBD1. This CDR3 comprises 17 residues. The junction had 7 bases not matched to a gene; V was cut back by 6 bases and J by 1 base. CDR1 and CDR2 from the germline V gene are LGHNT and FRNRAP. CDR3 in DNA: TGTGCTAGTGGACTCAGGACAGGGGGCCTGAACACCGGGGAGCTGTTTTTT. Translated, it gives CASGLRTGGLNTGELFF.

CDR3 sequence: CASSDRHYGYTF. DNA for the CDR3: TGTGCCAGCAGTGACAGGCACTATGGCTACACCTTC. The chain links TRBV2 to TRBJ1-2; no firm D call. Trimming left V 3 bases short and J 3 bases short, with 5 bases between. The CDR3 extends over 12 amino acids. The germline V gene has CDR1 SNHLY and CDR2 FYNNEI.

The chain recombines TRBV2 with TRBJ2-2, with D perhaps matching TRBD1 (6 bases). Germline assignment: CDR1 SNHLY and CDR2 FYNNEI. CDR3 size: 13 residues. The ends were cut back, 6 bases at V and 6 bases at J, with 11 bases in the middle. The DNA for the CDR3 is TGTGCCAGCAGGCCCGAGGGGGCCGGGGAGCTGTTTTTT. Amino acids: CASRPEGAGELFF.

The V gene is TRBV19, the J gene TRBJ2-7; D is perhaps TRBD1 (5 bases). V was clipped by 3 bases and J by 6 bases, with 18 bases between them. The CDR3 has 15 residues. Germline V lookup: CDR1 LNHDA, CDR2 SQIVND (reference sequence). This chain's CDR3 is CASSIGQGSASEQYF. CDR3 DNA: TGTGCCAGTAGTATCGGGCAGGGATCGGCCTCCGAGCAGTACTTC. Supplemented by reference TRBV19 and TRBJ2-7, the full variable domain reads DGGITQSPKYLFRKEGQNVTLSCEQNLNHDAMYWYRQDPGQGLRLIYYSQIVNDFQKGDIAEGYSVSREKKESFPLTVTSAQKNPTAFYLCASSIGQGSASEQYFGPGTRLTVT.

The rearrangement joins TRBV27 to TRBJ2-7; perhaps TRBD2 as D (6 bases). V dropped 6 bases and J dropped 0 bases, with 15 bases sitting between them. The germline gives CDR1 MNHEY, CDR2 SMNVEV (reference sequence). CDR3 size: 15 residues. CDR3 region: CASRGRRESSYEQYF. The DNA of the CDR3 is TGTGCCAGCAGGGGCAGACGGGAGAGCTCCTACGAGCAGTACTTC.

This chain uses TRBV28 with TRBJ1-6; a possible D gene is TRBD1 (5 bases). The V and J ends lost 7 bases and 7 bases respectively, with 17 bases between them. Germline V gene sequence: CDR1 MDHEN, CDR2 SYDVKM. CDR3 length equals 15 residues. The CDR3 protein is CASIEVAGLNSPLHF. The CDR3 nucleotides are TGTGCCAGCATCGAGGTCGCAGGGCTGAATTCACCCCTCCACTTT.

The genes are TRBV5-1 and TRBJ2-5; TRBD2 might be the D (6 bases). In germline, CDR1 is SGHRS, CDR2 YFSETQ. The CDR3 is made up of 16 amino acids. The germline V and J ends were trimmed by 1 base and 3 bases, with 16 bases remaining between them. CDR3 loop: CASSLFIGTGEETQYF. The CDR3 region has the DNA TGCGCCAGCAGCTTGTTTATCGGGACGGGGGAAGAGACCCAGTACTTC.